The 21 T cell receptor beta chains in this list originate from one sample, sequenced in a study of OX40 agonist ivuxolimab in advanced cancers. Assay: immunoSEQ multiplex PCR; the TCRdb copy retains only in-frame clones and omits some. The repertoire holds 60,000 to 100,000 clones, around 92% seen once, with approximately 0.5% in the top ten. The specimen was CD4+ or CD8+ T cells sorted from blood, collected in a trial of the OX40 agonist ivuxolimab. These receptors all stem from an adult with an advanced solid tumor such as melanoma, head and neck, liver or kidney cancer.

The chain has TRBV2 and TRBJ1-4, with a tentative D call TRBD1 (6 bases). The CDR3 contains 14 residues. Germline CDR1 is SNHLY and CDR2 is FYNNEI. V lost 6 bases, J lost 4 bases, and 12 bases lay in between. CDR3 residues: CASRVGQNNEKLFF. The CDR3 region has the DNA TGTGCCAGCAGAGTCGGACAGAATAATGAAAAACTGTTTTTT.

V gene TRBV7-3 combines with J gene TRBJ1-5; the D gene is possibly TRBD1 (6 bases). Germline CDR1 reads SGHTA; CDR2 reads FQGTGA. Trimming took off 2 bases at V and 3 bases at J, with 32 bases between the two ends. The CDR3 runs to 22 residues. The CDR3 bases are TGTGCCAGCAGCTTATTTCCAGGTTCGTCCACAGGGTTGATGACCGTCAATCAGCCCCAGCATTTT. Translating it yields CASSLFPGSSTGLMTVNQPQHF.

The chain combines TRBV27 with TRBJ1-4; D perhaps matches TRBD1 (5 bases). The V gene's germline CDR1 is MNHEY and CDR2 SMNVEV (reference sequence). The CDR3 is 13 residues long. Between the trimmed V and J ends, which lost 2 bases and 10 bases, there was a span of 11 bases. CDR3 nucleotides: TGTGCCAGCAGTTTAGGGGGGATTGGAAAACTGTTTTTT. This encodes CASSLGGIGKLFF.

This sequence joins TRBV27 and TRBJ1-5; 7 bases agree with TRBD1. The trim removed 0 bases at V and 12 bases at J, leaving 14 bases unmatched. Germline assignment: CDR1 MNHEY and CDR2 SMNVEV (reference sequence). This CDR3 comprises 16 residues. The CDR3 reads CASSLSPRTGRGIQHF. DNA for the CDR3: TGTGCCAGCAGTTTATCCCCACGGACAGGTCGAGGAATCCAGCATTTT.

The chain uses TRBV4-3 and TRBJ2-7; 7 bases fit TRBD1. The CDR3 totals 13 residues. V dropped 5 bases and J dropped 5; count of bases not matched to a gene: 6. Germline lookup yields CDR1 LGHNA and CDR2 YSLEER. CDR3 nucleotide sequence: TGCGCCAGCAGCACCCAGACAGGGAACGAGCAGTACTTC. This gives the protein CASSTQTGNEQYF.

This clone was counted a few times. V and J are TRBV7-2 and TRBJ2-7; a weak D match, TRBD2 (7 bases). The CDR3 runs 16 residues. V was pared by 2 bases and J by 0 bases, with 14 bases between. Germline CDR1 and CDR2: SGHTA and FQGNSA. CDR3 loop: CASSLRGRESSYEQYF. The CDR3 DNA reads TGTGCCAGCAGCTTAAGGGGGAGGGAGAGCTCCTACGAGCAGTACTTC.

The chain joins TRBV18 to TRBJ2-5; D could derive from TRBD1 or TRBD2 (5 bases each). Trimming took off 4 bases at V and 2 bases at J, with 11 bases between the two ends. The CDR3 spans 14 residues. Germline V gene sequence: CDR1 KGHSH, CDR2 LQKENI. The CDR3 bases are TGTGCCAGCTCACGAGGGGTCCAACAAGAGACCCAGTACTTC. As protein: CASSRGVQQETQYF.

The rearrangement links TRBV6-1 to TRBJ1-4, with D perhaps TRBD1 (6 bases). This CDR3 has 15 residues. Trimming left V 2 bases short and J 7 bases short, with 14 bases between. The germline gives CDR1 MNHNS, CDR2 SASEGT. The CDR3 spells CASSEIRAGAEKLFF. The CDR3 nucleotides are TGTGCCAGCAGTGAAATACGAGCGGGGGCTGAAAAACTGTTTTTT.

V and J are TRBV21-1 and TRBJ2-3; the listed D gene, TRBD2, was not tested against the DNA. TRBV21-1 is reported as a pseudogene. This CDR3 has 14 amino acids. The CDR3 nucleotides read TGTGCCAGCAGCATCGTGAGGGTCACAGATACGCAGTATTTT. Translating gives CASSIVRVTDTQYF.

The rearrangement uses TRBV19 and TRBJ2-7, with 9 bases identical to TRBD2. The J segment lost 0 bases and the V segment lost 3 bases, leaving 6 bases of the junction unmatched. The length of the CDR3 is 16 residues. CDR1 and CDR2 from the germline V gene are LNHDA and SQIVND (reference sequence). CDR3 DNA: TGTGCCAGTAGTATGTATAGCGGGAGTGACTCCTACGAGCAGTACTTC. It specifies CASSMYSGSDSYEQYF.

V is TRBV7-9 and J is TRBJ2-7, with TRBD1 matching 7 bases. V was clipped by 0 bases and J by 3 bases; unmatched bases: 8. The CDR3 is made up of 16 amino acids. Germline-derived CDR1 and CDR2 are SEHNR and FQNEAQ (reference sequence). The CDR3 DNA sequence: TGTGCCAGCAGCTTAGCGTCGAGACAGGGTAGCTACGAGCAGTACTTC. Amino acids: CASSLASRQGSYEQYF.

This rearrangement joins TRBV7-2 to TRBJ1-2, with D possibly being TRBD1 (5 bases). The CDR3 is 15 amino acids. Trimming shortened V by 5 bases and J by 2 bases, and 15 bases separated the two germline ends. Per the germline V gene, CDR1 is SGHTA and CDR2 is FQGNSA. The CDR3 sequence is CASSRDGNPNYGYTF. CDR3 in DNA: TGTGCCAGCAGCCGGGACGGCAATCCAAACTATGGCTACACCTTC.

This chain joins TRBV4-3 and TRBJ1-4, with 8 bases identical to TRBD1. Losses at the gene ends were 0 bases for V and 8 bases for J; bases not matched to a gene: 8. The CDR3 contains 16 residues. Germline lookup yields CDR1 LGHNA and CDR2 YSLEER. In nucleotides, the CDR3 is TGCGCCAGCAGCCAAGATCGACTGGACAGGGACGAAAAACTGTTTTTT. Its protein product is CASSQDRLDRDEKLFF.

This rearrangement joins TRBV10-3 to TRBJ2-4; 14 bases are a match to TRBD2. Germline CDR1 ENHRY, CDR2 SYGVKD. The CDR3 sequence is 19 residues long. Losses at the gene ends were 4 bases for V and 1 base for J; bases not matched to a gene: 9. This chain's CDR3 is CAISVAGLAGVGAKNIQYF. The CDR3 DNA reads TGTGCCATCAGTGTTGCGGGACTAGCGGGAGTCGGTGCCAAAAACATTCAGTACTTC.

The chain carries TRBV4-1 and TRBJ2-3; 9 nucleotides match TRBD2. Losses at the gene ends were 0 bases for V and 5 bases for J; bases not matched to a gene: 6. Germline V gene lookup returns CDR1 MGHRA and CDR2 YSYEKL. The CDR3 is 16 amino acids. The CDR3 region has the DNA TGCGCCAGCAGCCAAGAAATATTAGCGGGAGTAGATACGCAGTATTTT. It is translated as CASSQEILAGVDTQYF.

The J gene is TRBJ2-2, the V gene TRBV7-3, with a possible D match to TRBD2 (6 bases). The CDR3 totals 16 residues. V was trimmed by 5 bases and J by 7 bases, leaving 20 bases between them. The germline V gene encodes CDR1 SGHTA and CDR2 FQGTGA. In DNA, the CDR3 is TGTGCCAGCAGCCCTGGGACGTTAGGAGGGTACGGGGAGCTGTTTTTT. Protein: CASSPGTLGGYGELFF.

The chain has TRBV18 and TRBJ2-7, with 7 bases lining up with TRBD1. V shed 6 bases and J 3 bases; nucleotides not matched to a gene: 5. This CDR3 comprises 13 residues. Germline CDR1 reads KGHSH; CDR2 reads LQKENI. This CDR3 is CASSDGTDYEQYF. In nucleotides, the CDR3 is TGTGCCAGCTCCGACGGGACAGACTACGAGCAGTACTTC.

This chain connects TRBV6-5 to TRBJ2-7, with D possibly being TRBD1 or TRBD2 (5 bases each). The length of the CDR3 is 15 residues. From germline, CDR1 is MNHEY and CDR2 SVGAGI. Between the trimmed V and J ends, which lost 6 bases and 6 bases, there was a span of 21 bases. The CDR3 coding sequence is TGTGCCAGCAGGTCTGGGGACCAACAAACCGGCGAGCAGTACTTC. This translates into CASRSGDQQTGEQYF.

The V call is TRBV9, the J call TRBJ2-3; D ambiguous. CDR1 and CDR2 from the germline V gene are SGDLS and YYNGEE. The length of the CDR3 is 16 residues. Trimming left V 0 bases short and J 0 bases short, with 11 bases between. This CDR3 is CASSVVPDPSTDTQYF. CDR3 nucleotide sequence: TGTGCCAGCAGCGTAGTTCCCGACCCCAGCACAGATACGCAGTATTTT.

V usage is TRBV7-3 and J usage is TRBJ2-1, with D possibly matching TRBD2 (6 bases). The CDR3 sequence is 13 residues long. Germline V gene data show CDR1 as SGHTA and CDR2 as FQGTGA. The V end lost 2 bases, the J end lost 10 bases, and 12 bases lay between the germline ends. The CDR3 here is CASSLSEEGEQFF. CDR3 nucleotides: TGTGCCAGCAGCTTATCTGAGGAGGGCGAGCAGTTCTTC.

In this sample, this clone turned up once. The chain couples TRBV5-1 to TRBJ2-5; tentatively, D is TRBD1 (6 bases). The CDR3 length is 15 residues. Germline V gives CDR1 SGHRS, CDR2 YFSETQ. The V end lost 0 bases, the J end lost 1 base, and 10 bases lay between the germline ends. DNA for the CDR3: TGCGCCAGCAGCTTGGTCGGGACACTCCAAGAGACCCAGTACTTC. As protein: CASSLVGTLQETQYF.